A selection of T cell receptor beta chains follows, all from one sample in a study of Graves' ophthalmopathy and Graves' hyperthyroidism. TCRdb re-called the multiplex PCR reads with MiXCR, one entry per CDR3 protein. The sample has 620,000 or so distinct CDR3 sequences; 20% to 25% are singletons. Material: peripheral blood. The receptors here all came from a woman aged 18-29 years with stable Graves' hyperthyroidism. Some clones in this sample may be carry-over from other donors' samples. Both conserved end residues are part of each CDR3. The D gene is left open where the match is weak. Expanded clones are given a class, and other clones once, few, many or no size at all.

D gene: TRBD2; J gene: TRBJ2-3; clone size: many; V gene: TRBV5-6; CDR3 protein: CASSLGSGGLTDTQYF; CDR3 DNA: TGTGCCAGCAGCTTGGGTAGCGGGGGGCTCACAGATACGCAGTATTTT
D gene: .; J gene: TRBJ1-5; clone size: many; V gene: TRBV6-2/TRBV6-3; CDR3 protein: CASSYGRFNQPQHF; CDR3 DNA: TGTGCCAGCAGCTATGGGAGATTCAATCAGCCCCAGCATTTT
D gene: TRBD2; J gene: TRBJ2-7; clone size: .; V gene: TRBV29-1; CDR3 protein: CSVAGKSGAGVAYEQYF; CDR3 DNA: TGCAGCGTTGCAGGGAAAAGTGGGGCGGGAGTTGCCTACGAGCAGTACTTC
D gene: .; J gene: TRBJ1-1; clone size: many; V gene: TRBV20-1; CDR3 protein: CSATEVGQGNEAFF; CDR3 DNA: TGCAGTGCTACGGAAGTGGGACAAGGAAATGAAGCTTTCTTT
D gene: .; J gene: TRBJ2-7; clone size: many; V gene: TRBV25-1; CDR3 protein: CASSEVSGWQYF; CDR3 DNA: TGTGCCAGCAGTGAGGTGAGCGGATGGCAGTACTTC
D gene: .; J gene: TRBJ1-2; clone size: many; V gene: TRBV7-2; CDR3 protein: CASSLALGVYNYGYTF; CDR3 DNA: TGTGCCAGCAGCTTAGCGCTCGGGGTATATAACTATGGCTACACCTTC
D gene: TRBD1; J gene: TRBJ2-4; clone size: .; V gene: TRBV4-1; CDR3 protein: CASSPNRGPNIQYF; CDR3 DNA: TGCGCCAGCTCCCCTAACAGGGGCCCAAACATTCAGTACTTC
D gene: .; J gene: TRBJ2-5; clone size: many; V gene: TRBV7-3; CDR3 protein: CASSLNQGETQYF; CDR3 DNA: TGTGCCAGCAGCTTAAATCAGGGAGAGACCCAGTACTTC
D gene: TRBD1; J gene: TRBJ2-5; clone size: once; V gene: TRBV24-1; CDR3 protein: CATSDRQGVGETQYF; CDR3 DNA: TGTGCCACCAGTGATCGACAGGGAGTAGGAGAGACCCAGTACTTC
D gene: .; J gene: TRBJ1-2; clone size: many; V gene: TRBV19; CDR3 protein: CASSIDRTARSGYTF; CDR3 DNA: TGTGCCAGTAGTATAGATCGGACAGCCAGGAGTGGCTACACCTTC
D gene: TRBD2; J gene: TRBJ2-5; clone size: many; V gene: TRBV20-1; CDR3 protein: CSVELAGSETQYF; CDR3 DNA: TGCAGTGTCGAACTAGCGGGATCTGAGACCCAGTACTTC
D gene: .; J gene: TRBJ1-5; clone size: many; V gene: TRBV6-1; CDR3 protein: CASSDRRVEGRQPQHF; CDR3 DNA: TGTGCCAGCAGTGATCGACGGGTGGAGGGGAGGCAGCCCCAGCATTTT
D gene: TRBD1; J gene: TRBJ2-7; clone size: many; V gene: TRBV7-9; CDR3 protein: CASSLKDRAPYEQYF; CDR3 DNA: TGTGCCAGCAGCTTAAAGGACAGGGCACCTTACGAGCAGTACTTC
D gene: .; J gene: TRBJ1-5; clone size: few; V gene: TRBV6-1; CDR3 protein: CASSELWGNQPQHF; CDR3 DNA: TGTGCCAGCAGTGAACTTTGGGGAAATCAGCCCCAGCATTTT
D gene: .; J gene: TRBJ1-2; clone size: .; V gene: TRBV18; CDR3 protein: CASSPSTAGLDGYTF; CDR3 DNA: TGTGCCAGCTCACCATCGACAGCGGGGTTAGATGGCTACACCTTC
D gene: TRBD2; J gene: TRBJ2-5; clone size: many; V gene: TRBV3-1; CDR3 protein: CASSQPQAGEQETQYF; CDR3 DNA: TGTGCCAGCAGCCAACCCCAAGCGGGGGAACAAGAGACCCAGTACTTC
D gene: .; J gene: TRBJ1-1; clone size: many; V gene: TRBV29-1; CDR3 protein: CSGTLLGLGNTEAFF; CDR3 DNA: TGCAGCGGCACTTTACTGGGCTTGGGAAACACTGAAGCTTTCTTT
D gene: .; J gene: TRBJ1-3; clone size: many; V gene: TRBV29-1; CDR3 protein: CSVLTGASGNTIYF; CDR3 DNA: TGCAGCGTTCTGACAGGAGCCTCTGGAAACACCATATATTTT
D gene: TRBD1; J gene: TRBJ1-2; clone size: many; V gene: TRBV28; CDR3 protein: CASGQGGGLYGYTF; CDR3 DNA: TGTGCCAGCGGACAGGGAGGCGGACTCTATGGCTACACCTTC
D gene: .; J gene: TRBJ2-5; clone size: .; V gene: TRBV2; CDR3 protein: CASADWETQYF; CDR3 DNA: TGTGCCAGTGCCGACTGGGAGACCCAGTACTTC
D gene: TRBD1; J gene: TRBJ1-6; clone size: many; V gene: TRBV9; CDR3 protein: CASSAQGQASPLHF; CDR3 DNA: TGTGCCAGCAGCGCCCAGGGACAGGCTTCACCCCTCCACTTT
D gene: .; J gene: TRBJ2-7; clone size: many; V gene: TRBV7-2; CDR3 protein: CASRPSGSGEQYF; CDR3 DNA: TGTGCCAGCAGGCCAAGCGGTTCGGGGGAGCAGTACTTC
D gene: .; J gene: TRBJ1-6; clone size: many; V gene: TRBV12-3/TRBV12-4; CDR3 protein: CASSLGGVYNSPLHF; CDR3 DNA: TGTGCCAGCAGTTTAGGGGGCGTCTATAATTCACCCCTCCACTTT
D gene: .; J gene: TRBJ1-5; clone size: .; V gene: TRBV24-1; CDR3 protein: CATSDWNSNQPQHF; CDR3 DNA: TGTGCCACCAGTGACTGGAATAGCAATCAGCCCCAGCATTTT
D gene: TRBD2; J gene: TRBJ2-7; clone size: many; V gene: TRBV10-2; CDR3 protein: CASKGTSGGSYEQYF; CDR3 DNA: TGCGCCAGCAAGGGGACTAGCGGGGGATCCTACGAGCAGTACTTC
D gene: TRBD1; J gene: TRBJ1-3; clone size: many; V gene: TRBV7-8; CDR3 protein: CASSQSNRGLGGNTIYF; CDR3 DNA: TGTGCCAGCAGCCAGTCTAATAGGGGGCTCGGTGGAAACACCATATATTTT
D gene: .; J gene: TRBJ2-2; clone size: .; V gene: TRBV7-2; CDR3 protein: CASSLARGSLTGELFF; CDR3 DNA: TGTGCCAGCAGCTTAGCGCGTGGATCCCTCACCGGGGAGCTGTTTTTT
D gene: .; J gene: TRBJ1-6; clone size: .; V gene: TRBV20-1; CDR3 protein: CSARDFRSSYNSPLHF; CDR3 DNA: TGCAGTGCTAGAGATTTTCGGAGCTCCTATAATTCACCCCTCCACTTT
D gene: .; J gene: TRBJ2-5; clone size: many; V gene: TRBV10-2; CDR3 protein: CASSDSRDETQYF; CDR3 DNA: TGCGCCAGCAGTGACAGCAGGGACGAGACCCAGTACTTC